Only a few counts were recorded for the clone carrying this TCR beta chain. Its antigen remains unknown. Sample-barcoded 5' priming and a J-beta primer mix drove a second PCR of roughly 6 to 12 cycles. TCRdb redid the calling of the 5' RACE reads with MiXCR, one entry per CDR3 protein. The top ten clones hold roughly 22% of a sample with 700,000 to 950,000 distinct CDR3 sequences, nearly 60% of them seen once. These data originate in a study of blood T cells in healthy people across ages. Findings and caveats of the study: The study found more naive CD4+ cells and higher diversity in long-lived than aged donors. Because sorting was not performed, PBMCs prevented conclusive naive versus antigen-experienced comparison.

The CDR3 consists of 15 residues. The trim removed 6 bases at V and 1 base at J, leaving 7 bases unmatched. The germline V gene has CDR1 MNHEY and CDR2 SVGAGI. The sample comprised blood. This chain links TRBV6-5 with TRBJ1-1, with 8 bases matching TRBD1. This TCR was recovered from a man in his thirties or forties in good health. This chain's CDR3 is CASSRTGTGNTEAFF. CDR3 nucleotide sequence: TGTGCCAGCAGCCGGACAGGGACGGGGAACACTGAAGCTTTCTTT.